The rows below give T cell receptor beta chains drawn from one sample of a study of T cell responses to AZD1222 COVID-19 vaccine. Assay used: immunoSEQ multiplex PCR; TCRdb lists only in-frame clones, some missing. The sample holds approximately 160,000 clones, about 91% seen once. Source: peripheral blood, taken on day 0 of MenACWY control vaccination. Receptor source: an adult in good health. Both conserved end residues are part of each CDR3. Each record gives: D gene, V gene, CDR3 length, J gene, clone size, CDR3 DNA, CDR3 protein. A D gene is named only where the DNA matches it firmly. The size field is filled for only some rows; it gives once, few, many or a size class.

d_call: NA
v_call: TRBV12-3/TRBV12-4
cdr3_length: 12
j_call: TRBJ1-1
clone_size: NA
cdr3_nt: TGTGCCAGCAGTTTAGAGGGAGGTTGGGCTTTCTTT
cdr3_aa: CASSLEGGWAFF

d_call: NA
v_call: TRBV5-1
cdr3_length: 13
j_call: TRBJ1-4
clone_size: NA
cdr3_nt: TGCGCCAGCAGCTTTTCCGGGGATGAAAAACTGTTTTTT
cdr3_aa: CASSFSGDEKLFF

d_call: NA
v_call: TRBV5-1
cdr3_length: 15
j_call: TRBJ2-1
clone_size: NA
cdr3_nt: TGCGCCAGCAGCTTGAATCTAGCGCACAGTAATGAGCAGTTCTTC
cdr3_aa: CASSLNLAHSNEQFF

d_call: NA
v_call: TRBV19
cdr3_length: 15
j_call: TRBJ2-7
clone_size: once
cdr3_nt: TGTGCCAGTAGTACCCGGGACGGAATCTCCTACGAGCAGTACTTC
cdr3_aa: CASSTRDGISYEQYF

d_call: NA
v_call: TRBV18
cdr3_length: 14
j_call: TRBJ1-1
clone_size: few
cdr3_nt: TGTGCCAGCTCACCCCCGGGTTTGAACACTGAAGCTTTCTTT
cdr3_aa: CASSPPGLNTEAFF

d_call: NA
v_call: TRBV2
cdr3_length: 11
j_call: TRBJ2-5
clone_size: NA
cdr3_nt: TGTGCCAAGACAGTTCAAGAGACCCAGTACTTC
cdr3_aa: CAKTVQETQYF

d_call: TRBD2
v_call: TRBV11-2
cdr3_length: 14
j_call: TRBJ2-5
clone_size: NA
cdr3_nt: TGTGCCAGCAGCTCCGGGACTAGCTTGGGGACCCAGTACTTC
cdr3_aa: CASSSGTSLGTQYF

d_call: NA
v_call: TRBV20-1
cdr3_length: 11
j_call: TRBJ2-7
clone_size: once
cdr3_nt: TGCAGTGCCGCGGGGACTCCAGATCCGTACTTC
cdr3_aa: CSAAGTPDPYF

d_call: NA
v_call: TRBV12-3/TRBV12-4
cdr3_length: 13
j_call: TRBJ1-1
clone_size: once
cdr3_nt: TGTGCCAGCAGTTTAGGGGGAAACACTGAAGCTTTCTTT
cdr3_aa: CASSLGGNTEAFF

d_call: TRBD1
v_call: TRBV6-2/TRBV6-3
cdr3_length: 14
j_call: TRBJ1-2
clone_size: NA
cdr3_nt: TGTGCCAGCACCCCGGACAGGGGGATTTATGGCTACACCTTC
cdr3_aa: CASTPDRGIYGYTF

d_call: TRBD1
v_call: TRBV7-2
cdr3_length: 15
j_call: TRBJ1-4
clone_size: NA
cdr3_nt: TGTGCCAGCAGCTTAGAGGACAGGGGGCGTGAAAAACTGTTTTTT
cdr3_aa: CASSLEDRGREKLFF

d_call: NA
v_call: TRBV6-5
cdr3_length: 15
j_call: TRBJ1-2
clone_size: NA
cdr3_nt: TGTGCCAGCAGTTACTCGATCAGGATGCTATGGGGCTACACCTTC
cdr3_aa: CASSYSIRMLWGYTF

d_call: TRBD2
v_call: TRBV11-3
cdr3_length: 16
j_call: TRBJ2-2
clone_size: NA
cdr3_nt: TGTGCCAGCAGCTCGGGACTAGCGGGATCGGCCGGGGAGCTGTTTTTT
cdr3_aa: CASSSGLAGSAGELFF

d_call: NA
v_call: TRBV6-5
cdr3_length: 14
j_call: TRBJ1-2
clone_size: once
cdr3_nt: TGTGCCAGCAAACAAGAAATAGGGCTCTATGGCTACACCTTC
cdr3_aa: CASKQEIGLYGYTF

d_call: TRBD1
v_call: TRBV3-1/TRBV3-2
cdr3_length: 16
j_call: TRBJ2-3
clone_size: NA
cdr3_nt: TGTGCCAGCAGCCAACAGGGGGCCCCCCCCACAGATACGCAGTATTTT
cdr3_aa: CASSQQGAPPTDTQYF

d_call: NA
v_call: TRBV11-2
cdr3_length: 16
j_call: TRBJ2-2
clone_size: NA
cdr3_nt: TGTGCCAGCAGCCCCCAAAACGGGATATTTGGCGGGGAGCTGTTTTTT
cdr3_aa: CASSPQNGIFGGELFF

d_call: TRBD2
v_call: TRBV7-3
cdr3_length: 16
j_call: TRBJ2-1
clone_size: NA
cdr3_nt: TGTGCCAGCAGCTTAAGGTCTACTAGCGGGAGGAATGAGCAGTTCTTC
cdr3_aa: CASSLRSTSGRNEQFF

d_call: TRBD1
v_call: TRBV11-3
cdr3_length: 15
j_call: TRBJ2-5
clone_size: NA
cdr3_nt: TGTGCCAGCAGCGCCCGGGACAGGGGTTCAGAGACCCAGTACTTC
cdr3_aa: CASSARDRGSETQYF

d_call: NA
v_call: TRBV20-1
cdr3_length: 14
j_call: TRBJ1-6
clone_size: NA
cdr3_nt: TGCAGTGCTATTGACAGGCGATCTCGTTCGGCCCTCCACTTT
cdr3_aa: CSAIDRRSRSALHF

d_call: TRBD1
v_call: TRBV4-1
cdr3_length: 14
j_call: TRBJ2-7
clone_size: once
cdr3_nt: TGCGCCAGCAGCCTTCAACAGGGGGACTACGAGCAGTACTTC
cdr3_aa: CASSLQQGDYEQYF

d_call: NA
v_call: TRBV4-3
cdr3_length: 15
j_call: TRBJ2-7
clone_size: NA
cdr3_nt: TGCGCCAGCAGCCAAGAGTTGGCAGAAGGATACGAGCAGTACTTC
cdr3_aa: CASSQELAEGYEQYF

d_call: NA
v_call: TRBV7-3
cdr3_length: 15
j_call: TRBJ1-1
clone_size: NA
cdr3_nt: TGTGCCAGCAGCTTACTAGGACAGCAGAACACTGAAGCTTTCTTT
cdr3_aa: CASSLLGQQNTEAFF

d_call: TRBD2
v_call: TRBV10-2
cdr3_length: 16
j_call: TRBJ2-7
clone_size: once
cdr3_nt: TGCGCCAGCAGTATCAGGACTAGCGGGAGAGGCAACGAGCAGTACTTC
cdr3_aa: CASSIRTSGRGNEQYF

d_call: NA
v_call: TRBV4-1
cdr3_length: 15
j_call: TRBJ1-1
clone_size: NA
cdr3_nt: TGCGCCAGCAGCCAAGGGGCGCTTCGGAACACTGAAGCTTTCTTT
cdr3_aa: CASSQGALRNTEAFF

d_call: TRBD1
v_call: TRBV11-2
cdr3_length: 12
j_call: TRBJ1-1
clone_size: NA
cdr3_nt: TGTGCCAGCAGCTTAGGGGGGACAGGGCCTTTCTTT
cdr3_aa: CASSLGGTGPFF

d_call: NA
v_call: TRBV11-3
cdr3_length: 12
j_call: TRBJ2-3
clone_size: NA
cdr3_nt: TGTGCCAGCAGCCGAACCTACGATACGCAGTATTTT
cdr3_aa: CASSRTYDTQYF

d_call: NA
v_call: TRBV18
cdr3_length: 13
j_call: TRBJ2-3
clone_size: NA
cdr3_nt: TGTGCCAGCTCACCACCCAGGGCAAATACGCAGTATTTT
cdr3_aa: CASSPPRANTQYF

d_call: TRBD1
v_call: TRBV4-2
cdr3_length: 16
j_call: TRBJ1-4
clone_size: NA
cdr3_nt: TGTGCCAGCAGCCAGGGGACAGGGACAACTAATGAAAAACTGTTTTTT
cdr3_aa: CASSQGTGTTNEKLFF

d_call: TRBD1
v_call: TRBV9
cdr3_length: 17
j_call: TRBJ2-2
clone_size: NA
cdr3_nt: TGTGCCAGCAGCCCGAGATTCGGGACAGGTAACACCGGGGAGCTGTTTTTT
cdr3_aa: CASSPRFGTGNTGELFF

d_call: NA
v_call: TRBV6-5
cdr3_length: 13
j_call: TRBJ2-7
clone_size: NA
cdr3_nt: TGTGCCAGCAGCGCATATGGGGTACACGAGCAGTACTTC
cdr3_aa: CASSAYGVHEQYF

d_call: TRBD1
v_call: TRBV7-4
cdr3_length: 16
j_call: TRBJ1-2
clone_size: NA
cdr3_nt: TGTGCCAGCAGCTATTACATACCGGGACAGGAGGAGAGCTACACCTTC
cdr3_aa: CASSYYIPGQEESYTF

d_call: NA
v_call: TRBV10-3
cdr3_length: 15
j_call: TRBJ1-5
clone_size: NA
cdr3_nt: TGTGCCATCAGTGACCGCAGGGCTAGCAATCAGCCCCAGCATTTT
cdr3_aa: CAISDRRASNQPQHF

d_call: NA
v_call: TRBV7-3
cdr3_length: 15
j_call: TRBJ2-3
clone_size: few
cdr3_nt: TGTGCCAGCAGCAAAGGGTTAGGAAGCACAGATACGCAGTATTTT
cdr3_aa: CASSKGLGSTDTQYF

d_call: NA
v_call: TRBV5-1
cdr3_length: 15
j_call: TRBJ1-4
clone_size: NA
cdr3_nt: TGCGCCAGCAGCTCCACACCAACAACTAATGAAAAACTGTTTTTT
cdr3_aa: CASSSTPTTNEKLFF

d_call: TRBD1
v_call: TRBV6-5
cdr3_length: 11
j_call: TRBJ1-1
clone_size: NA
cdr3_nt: TGTGCCAGCAGGGTACAGGGGGAGGCTTTCTTT
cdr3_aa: CASRVQGEAFF

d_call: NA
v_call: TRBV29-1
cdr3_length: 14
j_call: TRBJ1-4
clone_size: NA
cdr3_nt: TGCAGCGTTGAGGGGGGGGAAACTAATGAAAAACTGTTTTTT
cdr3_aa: CSVEGGETNEKLFF